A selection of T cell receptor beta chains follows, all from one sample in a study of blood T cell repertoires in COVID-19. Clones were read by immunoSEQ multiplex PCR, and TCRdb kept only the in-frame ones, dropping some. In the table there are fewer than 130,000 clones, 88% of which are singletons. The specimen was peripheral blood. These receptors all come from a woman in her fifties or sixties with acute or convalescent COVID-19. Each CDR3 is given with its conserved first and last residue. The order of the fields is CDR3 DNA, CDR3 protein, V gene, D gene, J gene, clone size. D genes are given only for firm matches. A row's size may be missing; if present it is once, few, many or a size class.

CDR3nt: TGTGCCAGCAGTTCCGGACAGGTCCCGGCCCAGTACTTC; CDR3aa: CASSSGQVPAQYF; v_gene: TRBV6-5; d_gene: TRBD1; j_gene: TRBJ2-5; abundance: NA
CDR3nt: TGTGCCACCAGTGATTCCGGACAGACGCGTCAGCCCCAGCATTTT; CDR3aa: CATSDSGQTRQPQHF; v_gene: TRBV24-1; d_gene: NA; j_gene: TRBJ1-5; abundance: NA
CDR3nt: TGTGCCAGCAAATTGCGGGGGCCGAGGTCTTACGAGCAGTACTTC; CDR3aa: CASKLRGPRSYEQYF; v_gene: TRBV14; d_gene: NA; j_gene: TRBJ2-7; abundance: NA
CDR3nt: TGTGCCACCAGCAGAGCAGGCCTCGAAGCTTTCTTT; CDR3aa: CATSRAGLEAFF; v_gene: TRBV15; d_gene: NA; j_gene: TRBJ1-1; abundance: NA
CDR3nt: TGTGCCACGCTCGCCCGGTTCTACTACAATGAGCAGTTCTTC; CDR3aa: CATLARFYYNEQFF; v_gene: TRBV24-1; d_gene: NA; j_gene: TRBJ2-1; abundance: NA
CDR3nt: TGTGCCAGCAGTGATCCAAGAGGGCCCTCCCTCTACGAGCAGTACTTC; CDR3aa: CASSDPRGPSLYEQYF; v_gene: TRBV27; d_gene: NA; j_gene: TRBJ2-7; abundance: NA
CDR3nt: TGCGCCAGCAGCTCAGGACAGGGGGGTAGCTCTGGGGCCAACGTCCTGACTTTC; CDR3aa: CASSSGQGGSSGANVLTF; v_gene: TRBV5-1; d_gene: TRBD1; j_gene: TRBJ2-6; abundance: NA
CDR3nt: TGTGCCAGCAGCCAAGATTGGGGACAGGGGTCCTACGAGCAGTACTTC; CDR3aa: CASSQDWGQGSYEQYF; v_gene: TRBV14; d_gene: TRBD1; j_gene: TRBJ2-7; abundance: NA
CDR3nt: TGTGCCAGCAGCCCGACAGCTGCAACTAATGAAAAACTGTTTTTT; CDR3aa: CASSPTAATNEKLFF; v_gene: TRBV5-4; d_gene: NA; j_gene: TRBJ1-4; abundance: NA
CDR3nt: TGTGCCAGCAGCTTAGAAGTACCGGGAAGGGAGACCCAGTACTTC; CDR3aa: CASSLEVPGRETQYF; v_gene: TRBV7-9; d_gene: NA; j_gene: TRBJ2-5; abundance: NA
CDR3nt: TGTGCCAGCAGCTTAGTAAGCGAAAAACTGTTTTTT; CDR3aa: CASSLVSEKLFF; v_gene: TRBV11-2; d_gene: NA; j_gene: TRBJ1-4; abundance: NA
CDR3nt: TGTGCCAGTAGTAGGGACAGGGGGTCCTCTGAAGCTTTCTTT; CDR3aa: CASSRDRGSSEAFF; v_gene: TRBV19; d_gene: TRBD1; j_gene: TRBJ1-1; abundance: NA
CDR3nt: TGTGCCAGCAGCACCCCCGCCGGGACTCGCTCCTACAATGAGCAGTTCTTC; CDR3aa: CASSTPAGTRSYNEQFF; v_gene: TRBV5-8; d_gene: NA; j_gene: TRBJ2-1; abundance: NA
CDR3nt: TGTGCCAGCAGCCAATTACTAGCGGGAGGAGGCGAGCAGTACTTC; CDR3aa: CASSQLLAGGGEQYF; v_gene: TRBV14; d_gene: TRBD2; j_gene: TRBJ2-7; abundance: NA
CDR3nt: TGTGCCAGCAGCTTTACAGGGACGCCCCAGCATTTT; CDR3aa: CASSFTGTPQHF; v_gene: TRBV27; d_gene: NA; j_gene: TRBJ1-5; abundance: NA
CDR3nt: TGCGCCAGCAGCCCGGACGGGAATAGCAATCAGCCCCAGCATTTT; CDR3aa: CASSPDGNSNQPQHF; v_gene: TRBV5-1; d_gene: NA; j_gene: TRBJ1-5; abundance: few
CDR3nt: TGTGCCAGCAGCGAGGCCTCTACCGGGAATCAGCCCCAGCATTTT; CDR3aa: CASSEASTGNQPQHF; v_gene: TRBV2; d_gene: NA; j_gene: TRBJ1-5; abundance: few
CDR3nt: TGTGCCAGCAGCCCGGGACTAGCGGTCTCCTACAATGAGCAGTTCTTC; CDR3aa: CASSPGLAVSYNEQFF; v_gene: TRBV11-2; d_gene: TRBD2; j_gene: TRBJ2-1; abundance: NA
CDR3nt: TGTGCCAGCAGCCCTCCCGAGGCCCTGAACTATGGCTACACCTTC; CDR3aa: CASSPPEALNYGYTF; v_gene: TRBV7-9; d_gene: NA; j_gene: TRBJ1-2; abundance: NA
CDR3nt: TGTGCCAGCTCACCAACAGGGAACTATGGCTACACCTTC; CDR3aa: CASSPTGNYGYTF; v_gene: TRBV18; d_gene: NA; j_gene: TRBJ1-2; abundance: few
CDR3nt: TGTGCCAGCAGTTTAAGGGGGACTAGCGGGAGAGCGGCAGATACGCAGTATTTT; CDR3aa: CASSLRGTSGRAADTQYF; v_gene: TRBV27; d_gene: TRBD2; j_gene: TRBJ2-3; abundance: NA
CDR3nt: TGCGCCAGCAGCCCTGTTGTCAGTCCCCTCCCCGAGCAGTACTTC; CDR3aa: CASSPVVSPLPEQYF; v_gene: TRBV5-1; d_gene: NA; j_gene: TRBJ2-7; abundance: NA
CDR3nt: TGTGCCAGCAGCTTACTAGGGGGCAAGTCTGGAAACACCATATATTTT; CDR3aa: CASSLLGGKSGNTIYF; v_gene: TRBV7-2; d_gene: TRBD1; j_gene: TRBJ1-3; abundance: NA
CDR3nt: TGTGCCAGCAGCTCGACAGCCTACAATGAGCAGTTCTTC; CDR3aa: CASSSTAYNEQFF; v_gene: TRBV7-6; d_gene: NA; j_gene: TRBJ2-1; abundance: NA
CDR3nt: TGTGCCAGCAGCTTAGCGGGACAGGGGGCGGGTCAGCCCCAGCATTTT; CDR3aa: CASSLAGQGAGQPQHF; v_gene: TRBV7-9; d_gene: TRBD1; j_gene: TRBJ1-5; abundance: NA
CDR3nt: TGTGCCAGCCTTCCCGGCGAGGGAGGCGAGCAGTACTTC; CDR3aa: CASLPGEGGEQYF; v_gene: TRBV28; d_gene: NA; j_gene: TRBJ2-7; abundance: NA
CDR3nt: TGCGCCAGCAGCCAAAGCCAAAGACTAGCGGGAGCAGAGACCCAGTACTTC; CDR3aa: CASSQSQRLAGAETQYF; v_gene: TRBV4-1; d_gene: TRBD2; j_gene: TRBJ2-5; abundance: NA
CDR3nt: TGTGCCAGCAGCTTAGAGGGAGGTTCGTACAATGAGCAGTTCTTC; CDR3aa: CASSLEGGSYNEQFF; v_gene: TRBV11-3; d_gene: NA; j_gene: TRBJ2-1; abundance: once
CDR3nt: TGCGCCAGCAGCCTCACAGGGGGATACACCGGGGAGCTGTTTTTT; CDR3aa: CASSLTGGYTGELFF; v_gene: TRBV5-1; d_gene: TRBD1; j_gene: TRBJ2-2; abundance: NA
CDR3nt: TGCGCCAGCAGCCCCGGGACTAGCTGGGAGACCCAGTACTTC; CDR3aa: CASSPGTSWETQYF; v_gene: TRBV5-1; d_gene: TRBD2; j_gene: TRBJ2-5; abundance: NA
CDR3nt: TGTGCCAGCAGCTCCCGAAGGGACAGGGATGGCTACACCTTC; CDR3aa: CASSSRRDRDGYTF; v_gene: TRBV5-6; d_gene: TRBD1; j_gene: TRBJ1-2; abundance: NA
CDR3nt: TGTGCCAGCGCCCGCGAACAGGGGATCGCCGGGGAGCTGTTTTTT; CDR3aa: CASAREQGIAGELFF; v_gene: TRBV18; d_gene: TRBD1; j_gene: TRBJ2-2; abundance: NA
CDR3nt: TGTGCCAGCAGCCCAGGGGGATACGTCCTGACTTTC; CDR3aa: CASSPGGYVLTF; v_gene: TRBV5-6; d_gene: TRBD1; j_gene: TRBJ2-6; abundance: NA
CDR3nt: TGTGCCAGTAGTACCGGGACAGGGGGGAGTGAGCAGTACTTC; CDR3aa: CASSTGTGGSEQYF; v_gene: TRBV19; d_gene: TRBD1; j_gene: TRBJ2-7; abundance: NA
CDR3nt: TGTGCCAGCTCACCACGACAGGGGGTCTCGTACGAGCAGTACTTC; CDR3aa: CASSPRQGVSYEQYF; v_gene: TRBV18; d_gene: TRBD1; j_gene: TRBJ2-7; abundance: NA
CDR3nt: TGTGCCAGTTCGGCGGGATTCTCCAATGAGCAGTTCTTC; CDR3aa: CASSAGFSNEQFF; v_gene: TRBV19; d_gene: NA; j_gene: TRBJ2-1; abundance: NA
CDR3nt: TGTGCCAGCAGCCAGACCCTGACAGGGGGTAAAAACATTCAGTACTTC; CDR3aa: CASSQTLTGGKNIQYF; v_gene: TRBV4-2; d_gene: TRBD1; j_gene: TRBJ2-4; abundance: NA
CDR3nt: TGTGCCAGCAGTCTCCTACCCGGGGGAGAGACCCAGTACTTC; CDR3aa: CASSLLPGGETQYF; v_gene: TRBV27; d_gene: NA; j_gene: TRBJ2-5; abundance: NA
CDR3nt: TGTGCCAGCAGGCCGACAGGGACTGGAAACACCATATATTTT; CDR3aa: CASRPTGTGNTIYF; v_gene: TRBV27; d_gene: TRBD1; j_gene: TRBJ1-3; abundance: NA
CDR3nt: TGTGCCAGCAGGCCCCCCTTGGGCGGGGGAAGCACAGATACGCAGTATTTT; CDR3aa: CASRPPLGGGSTDTQYF; v_gene: TRBV28; d_gene: TRBD2; j_gene: TRBJ2-3; abundance: NA
CDR3nt: TGTGCCAGCAGCGTAGGACTAGCGGGAGTTCCGGTGAACACCGGGGAGCTGTTTTTT; CDR3aa: CASSVGLAGVPVNTGELFF; v_gene: TRBV9; d_gene: TRBD2; j_gene: TRBJ2-2; abundance: NA
CDR3nt: TGTGCCAGCAGTGAGACGGGACAGGCTATCGTCTTC; CDR3aa: CASSETGQAIVF; v_gene: TRBV6-1; d_gene: TRBD1; j_gene: TRBJ2-4; abundance: NA
CDR3nt: TGCGCCAGCAGCTGGACAGGGTCTAACTATGGCTACACCTTC; CDR3aa: CASSWTGSNYGYTF; v_gene: TRBV5-1; d_gene: TRBD1; j_gene: TRBJ1-2; abundance: NA
CDR3nt: TGTGCCAGCAGCGGAGCAGGGGCACGCGGGGAAAAACTGTTTTTT; CDR3aa: CASSGAGARGEKLFF; v_gene: TRBV9; d_gene: NA; j_gene: TRBJ1-4; abundance: NA
CDR3nt: TGTGCCAGCAGGAAAGGACAGATCTATGGCTACACCTTC; CDR3aa: CASRKGQIYGYTF; v_gene: TRBV28; d_gene: NA; j_gene: TRBJ1-2; abundance: once
CDR3nt: TGTGCCAGCAGCCAAACCCAGAATAATTCACCCCTCCACTTT; CDR3aa: CASSQTQNNSPLHF; v_gene: TRBV3-1/TRBV3-2; d_gene: NA; j_gene: TRBJ1-6; abundance: NA
CDR3nt: TGTGCCAGCAGCCTCACCGGGACAGGGGCGAGAGGTAGCCCCTACGAGCAGTACTTC; CDR3aa: CASSLTGTGARGSPYEQYF; v_gene: TRBV21-1; d_gene: NA; j_gene: TRBJ2-7; abundance: NA
CDR3nt: TGTGCCAGTACTGTACTAGCGGAGAGGAGAGATACGCAGTATTTT; CDR3aa: CASTVLAERRDTQYF; v_gene: TRBV6-5; d_gene: TRBD2; j_gene: TRBJ2-3; abundance: once
CDR3nt: TGTGCCAGCACTGCAGCGTCGTCGACAGATACGCAGTATTTT; CDR3aa: CASTAASSTDTQYF; v_gene: TRBV6-6; d_gene: NA; j_gene: TRBJ2-3; abundance: NA
CDR3nt: TGTGCCACCAGTGATCCGGGGGACTCGAACTACAATGAGCAGTTCTTC; CDR3aa: CATSDPGDSNYNEQFF; v_gene: TRBV24-1; d_gene: NA; j_gene: TRBJ2-1; abundance: NA
CDR3nt: TGTGCCAGCAGTCCGACAGGGGAGGTGCCCGGGGAGCTGTTTTTT; CDR3aa: CASSPTGEVPGELFF; v_gene: TRBV3-1/TRBV3-2; d_gene: TRBD1; j_gene: TRBJ2-2; abundance: NA
CDR3nt: TGTGCCAGCAGCTTACCCCGGGGACAGCTCTCTGGGGCCAACGTCCTGACTTTC; CDR3aa: CASSLPRGQLSGANVLTF; v_gene: TRBV7-8; d_gene: TRBD1; j_gene: TRBJ2-6; abundance: NA